Listed here are 24 T cell receptor beta chains from one sample, sequenced in a study of response to subunit inactivated influenza vaccine (dated by TCRdb to the late 2010s). Library generation was performed with RT-PCR. Sequencing took place on an Illumina HiSeq 2500. TCRdb trimmed public reads at Q25 via fastp, called clones via MiXCR and kept in-frame beta chains. Rows merge per CDR3 protein into single entries with the most common DNA and genes. The sample profile shows around 760,000 distinct CDR3 sequences; about 15% of them were found once. Less than 9% of the sample belongs to the ten largest clones. The material sequenced was PBMCs from blood, taken 14 days before vaccination. The receptors were sampled from a man in his forties or fifties who received an inactivated influenza vaccine. Donor details come from another sample of the same person, matched by shared clones.

This chain links TRBV14 with TRBJ2-1, with 7 bases matching TRBD1. Unmatched junction bases numbered 6, after V lost 3 bases and J lost 7 bases. The CDR3 sequence is 14 residues long. The germline CDR1 and CDR2 sequences are SGHDN and FVKESK. CDR3 sequence (DNA): TGTGCCAGCAGCCACAGACAGGGATGGAATGAGCAGTTCTTC. This gives the protein CASSHRQGWNEQFF.

This clonotype was seen at least ten times. The chain links TRBV7-2 to TRBJ2-1, with no clear D. V gave up 5 bases and J gave up 1 base, with 12 bases separating them. This CDR3 has 15 residues. Germline-derived CDR1 and CDR2 are SGHTA and FQGNSA. The CDR3 is CASSPRTASYNEQFF. CDR3 bases: TGTGCCAGCAGCCCAAGGACGGCTTCCTACAATGAGCAGTTCTTC.

The rearrangement uses TRBV28 and TRBJ2-7; 13 nucleotides line up with TRBD2. The CDR3 is 16 residues long. Germline V gene data show CDR1 as MDHEN and CDR2 as SYDVKM. The trim removed 2 bases at V and 5 bases at J, leaving 6 bases unmatched. CDR3 loop: CASSLRLAGGRHEQYF. The CDR3, as DNA: TGTGCCAGCAGTTTAAGACTAGCGGGAGGACGCCACGAGCAGTACTTC.

This clonotype came up a few times. The CDR3 nucleotides are TGTGCCAGCAGCTTGGACTTGGCAGGAGAAGCTTTCTTT. Its protein product is CASSLDLAGEAFF. This chain connects TRBV5-5 to TRBJ1-1; D not certain. Germline CDR1 SGHKS, CDR2 YYEKEE (reference sequence). V was trimmed by 0 bases and J by 8 bases, leaving 11 bases between them. The CDR3 length is 13 residues.

The CDR3, as DNA: TGTGCCAGCAGCTTCCGCGGACAGGGGAGCTCCTACAATGAGCAGTTCTTC. Its protein is CASSFRGQGSSYNEQFF. This rearrangement joins TRBV11-2 to TRBJ2-1, with 9 nucleotides matching TRBD1. The CDR3 sequence is 17 residues long. The germline V gene encodes CDR1 SGHAT and CDR2 FQNNGV. Trimming at V came to 3 bases and at J to 0 bases, leaving 6 bases not matched to a gene.

V usage is TRBV6-2 or TRBV6-3 and J usage is TRBJ2-5; 9 bases fit TRBD2. The CDR3 sequence is 16 residues long. V lost 7 bases, J lost 4 bases, and 13 bases stayed unmatched. Germline loops: CDR1 MNHEY, CDR2 SVGEGT. The CDR3 DNA sequence: TGTGCCAGCACCTCTTCGCGGGAGGGCGTTGCAGAGACCCAGTACTTC. Amino acids: CASTSSREGVAETQYF.

The chain recombines TRBV6-2 or TRBV6-3 with TRBJ2-3; D gene uncertain. CDR1 is MNHEY and CDR2 is SVGEGT in the germline V gene. The CDR3 is 12 residues long. Deletions cut 9 bases from V and 8 bases from J, with 15 bases between. The CDR3 here is CASKGSSTTQYF. CDR3 in DNA: TGTGCCAGTAAGGGCTCAAGTACTACGCAGTATTTT.

This chain uses TRBV29-1 with TRBJ1-2; possibly TRBD1 for D (5 bases). The CDR3 covers 13 residues. Trimming took off 6 bases at V and 5 bases at J, with 16 bases between the two ends. Looked up from germline, CDR1 is SQVTM and CDR2 is ANQGSEA. CDR3 bases: TGCAGCGTGGAGGGACCTGGTGCTTATGGCTACACCTTC. This encodes CSVEGPGAYGYTF.

The gene calls are TRBV4-1 and TRBJ2-7; the D gene is possibly TRBD2 (7 bases). Germline assignment: CDR1 MGHRA and CDR2 YSYEKL. The CDR3 spans 14 residues. The V gene lost 3 bases and the J gene lost 2 bases, with 11 bases spanning the gap. Written as DNA, the CDR3 is TGCGCCAGCAGCCAGCGGGGGCGAACCTACGAGCAGTACTTC. Translated, it gives CASSQRGRTYEQYF.

The genes are TRBV2 and TRBJ2-7, with TRBD1 identical over 8 bases. The V segment lost 5 bases and the J segment 0 bases; nucleotides outside the gene matches: 3. The CDR3 length is 14 residues. CDR1 is SNHLY, CDR2 FYNNEI, per germline. The CDR3 nucleotides read TGTGCCAGCAGTAGCAGGGGGCACTCCTACGAGCAGTACTTC. Translated, it gives CASSSRGHSYEQYF.

This sequence joins TRBV11-2 and TRBJ2-5, with a weak D call TRBD2 (6 bases). With 3 bases removed from V and 4 bases from J, the gap between germline ends came to 15 bases. Germline values: CDR1 SGHAT, CDR2 FQNNGV. The CDR3 consists of 15 residues. CDR3 sequence (DNA): TGTGCCAGCAGCTTCGGGGGAGGCACTGGAGAGACCCAGTACTTC. Its protein product is CASSFGGGTGETQYF.

This clonotype occurred many times. This chain connects TRBV19 to TRBJ1-5; D uncertain. The ends were cut back, 1 base at V and 9 bases at J, with 7 bases in the middle. This CDR3 spans 12 amino acids. The germline gives CDR1 LNHDA, CDR2 SQIVND (reference sequence). As DNA, the CDR3 is TGTGCCAGTAGTATAGGTCGGGCGCCCCAGCATTTT. This gives the protein CASSIGRAPQHF.

This chain uses TRBV4-3 with TRBJ2-3; TRBD2 matches at 11 bases. Germline V gene sequence: CDR1 LGHNA, CDR2 YSLEER. This CDR3 comprises 19 residues. The junction had 10 bases not matched to a gene; V was cut back by 0 bases and J by 2 bases. CDR3 loop: CASSQDATSGNFPTDTQYF. The CDR3, as DNA: TGCGCCAGCAGCCAAGATGCGACTAGCGGGAACTTCCCCACAGATACGCAGTATTTT.

The CDR3 nucleotides read TGTGCCAGCAGTTACAGGGGTGATAATTCACCCCTCCACTTT. Translating gives CASSYRGDNSPLHF. The chain links TRBV6-2 or TRBV6-3 to TRBJ1-6; a weak D match, TRBD1 (5 bases). Looked up from germline, CDR1 is MNHEY and CDR2 is SVGEGT. Trimming cost V 2 bases and J 5 bases, with 7 bases left between them. This CDR3 contains 14 residues.

This clonotype was observed many times. The rearrangement joins TRBV9 to TRBJ2-7; D remains unclear. Germline V gene data show CDR1 as SGDLS and CDR2 as YYNGEE. V lost 0 bases, J lost 2 bases, and 18 bases lay in between. The CDR3 has 17 residues. This chain's CDR3 is CASSVESDPDNTYEQYF. CDR3 nucleotide sequence: TGTGCCAGCAGCGTAGAATCCGACCCCGACAACACCTACGAGCAGTACTTC.

This clonotype was recorded at least ten times. The chain is built from TRBV4-1 and TRBJ1-2; 9 nucleotides agree with TRBD1. J lost 5 bases, V lost 3 bases, and 10 bases had no gene match. In germline, CDR1 is MGHRA, CDR2 YSYEKL. The CDR3 is 16 residues long. Here the CDR3 reads CASSQTVTGGGYGYTF. CDR3 in DNA: TGCGCCAGCAGCCAGACCGTTACAGGGGGCGGGTATGGCTACACCTTC.

This clonotype was counted only a few times. The chain has TRBV20-1 and TRBJ2-7, with 10 bases identical to TRBD2. CDR3 length equals 15 residues. Unmatched junction bases numbered 7, after V lost 3 bases and J lost 2 bases. In germline, CDR1 is DFQATT, CDR2 SNEGSKA (reference sequence). The CDR3 DNA is TGCAGTGCTAGTCCCACTAGCGGGGATCCCTACGAGCAGTACTTC. Translation gives CSASPTSGDPYEQYF.

There are a few counts of this clonotype. In nucleotides, the CDR3 is TGTGCCACCAGCAGAGAAGGGGGATACAATCAGCCCCAGCATTTT. Protein: CATSREGGYNQPQHF. This rearrangement joins TRBV15 to TRBJ1-5, with a tentative D call TRBD1 (6 bases). The V and J ends lost 0 bases and 3 bases respectively, with 9 bases between them. Germline-derived CDR1 and CDR2 are LNHNV and YYDKDF (reference sequence). The CDR3 covers 15 residues.

This chain joins TRBV3-1 and TRBJ2-2; D is possibly TRBD2 (5 bases). CDR1 and CDR2 (germline): LGHDT, YNNKEL (reference sequence). Trimming took off 0 bases at V and 4 bases at J, with 12 bases between the two ends. This CDR3 has 16 residues. The CDR3: CASSQDSSGITGELFF. DNA of the CDR3: TGTGCCAGCAGCCAAGATTCGAGCGGAATCACCGGGGAGCTGTTTTTT.

This clonotype has a handful of counts. J is TRBJ2-7 and V is TRBV12-3 or TRBV12-4; 8 nucleotides align to TRBD1. The junction had 10 bases not matched to a gene; V was cut back by 5 bases and J by 4 bases. This CDR3 region has 15 residues. The CDR3 region is CASSPGQGRLYEQYF. CDR3 DNA sequence: TGTGCCAGCAGTCCCGGACAGGGAAGATTGTACGAGCAGTACTTC.

The chain joins TRBV7-7 to TRBJ2-5, with D uncertain. Trimming shortened V by 2 bases and J by 1 base, and 8 bases separated the two germline ends. In germline, CDR1 is SSHAT, CDR2 FNYEAQ (reference sequence). The length of the CDR3 is 14 residues. CDR3 sequence reads: CASSLTTVQETQYF. The CDR3 coding sequence is TGTGCCAGCAGCTTAACGACCGTCCAAGAGACCCAGTACTTC.

This clonotype was picked up many times. The rearrangement joins TRBV19 to TRBJ2-1, with D perhaps matching TRBD1 (6 bases). CDR1 and CDR2 (germline): LNHDA, SQIVND (reference sequence). The germline V and J ends were trimmed by 7 bases and 4 bases, with 11 bases remaining between them. The CDR3 extends over 13 amino acids. DNA of the CDR3: TGTGCCAGTAACCTAGGGGGATACAATGAGCAGTTCTTC. Translation: CASNLGGYNEQFF.

This clonotype came up a few times. The V call is TRBV2, the J call TRBJ2-1; 7 nucleotides agree with TRBD2. There are 14 residues in the CDR3. The germline V gene encodes CDR1 SNHLY and CDR2 FYNNEI. The trim removed 2 bases at V and 8 bases at J, leaving 6 bases unmatched. Here the CDR3 reads CASSELAGRDEQFF. Here the CDR3 DNA reads TGTGCCAGCAGTGAACTTGCGGGGAGGGATGAGCAGTTCTTC.

This clonotype was seen more than once but under ten times. The rearrangement links TRBV4-3 to TRBJ2-1; D is unresolved. Between the trimmed V and J ends, which lost 0 bases and 3 bases, there was a span of 3 bases. Germline V gene lookup returns CDR1 LGHNA and CDR2 YSLEER. The CDR3 covers 13 residues. CDR3 sequence (DNA): TGCGCCAGCAGCCAAGATATCTACAATGAGCAGTTCTTC. Encoded protein: CASSQDIYNEQFF.